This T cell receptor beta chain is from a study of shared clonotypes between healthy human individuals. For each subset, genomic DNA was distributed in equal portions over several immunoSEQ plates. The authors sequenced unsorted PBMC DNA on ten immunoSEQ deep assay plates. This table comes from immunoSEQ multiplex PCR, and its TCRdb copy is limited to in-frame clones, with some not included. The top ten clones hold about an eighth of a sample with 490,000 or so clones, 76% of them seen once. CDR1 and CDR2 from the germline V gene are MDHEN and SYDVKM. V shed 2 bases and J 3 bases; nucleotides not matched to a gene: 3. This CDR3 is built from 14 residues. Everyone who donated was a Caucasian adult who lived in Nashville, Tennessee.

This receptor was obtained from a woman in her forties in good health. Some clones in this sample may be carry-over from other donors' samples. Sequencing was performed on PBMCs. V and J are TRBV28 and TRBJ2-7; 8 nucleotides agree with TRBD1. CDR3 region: CASSLRQGNYEQYF. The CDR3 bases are TGTGCCAGCAGTTTAAGACAGGGGAACTACGAGCAGTACTTC.